The table lists the clone carrying this T cell receptor (beta chain) with a few counts. What it binds is not known. This sample is part of a study of identical twins. One entry per CDR3 protein results from TCRdb running MiXCR on the 5' RACE reads. The table includes around 670,000 distinct CDR3 sequences, 5.5% to 7.5% detected once. Germline values: CDR1 SGHVS, CDR2 FNYEAQ. V was cut by 1 base and J by 7 bases, with 10 bases left in between. CDR3 length: 14 amino acids. Whole-study findings and limits: In monozygotic twins, models underestimated the sharing of out-of-frame TCR alpha. Abundant cord blood beta clonotypes carried fewer insertions; memory repertoires showed none. Where beta out-of-frame sequences were concerned, excess twin sharing was weaker. Conclusions were drawn cross-sectionally by statistical analysis, without following the same donors.

Sequencing input: naive T cells sorted from blood. The J gene is TRBJ2-2, the V gene TRBV7-6; D gene uncertain. This TCR was recovered from a young man in good health. CDR3 in DNA: TGTGCCAGCAGCTTAGGGCAATCTATCGGGGAGCTGTTTTTT. The encoded protein is CASSLGQSIGELFF.